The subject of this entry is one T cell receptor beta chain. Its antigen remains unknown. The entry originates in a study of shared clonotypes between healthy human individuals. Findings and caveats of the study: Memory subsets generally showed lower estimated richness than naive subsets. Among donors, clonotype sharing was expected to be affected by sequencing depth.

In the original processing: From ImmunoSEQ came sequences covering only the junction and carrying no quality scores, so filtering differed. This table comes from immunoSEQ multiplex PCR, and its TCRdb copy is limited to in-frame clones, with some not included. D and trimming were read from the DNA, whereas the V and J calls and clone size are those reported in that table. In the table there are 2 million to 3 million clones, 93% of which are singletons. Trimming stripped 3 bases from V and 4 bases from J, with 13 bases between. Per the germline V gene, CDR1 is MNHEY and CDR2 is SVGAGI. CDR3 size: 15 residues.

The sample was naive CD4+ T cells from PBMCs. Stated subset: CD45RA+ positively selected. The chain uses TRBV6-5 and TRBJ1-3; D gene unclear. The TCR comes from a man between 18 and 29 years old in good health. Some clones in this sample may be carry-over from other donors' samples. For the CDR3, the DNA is TGTGCCAGCAGTTATACCCGGGCCGCAGGAAACACCATATATTTT. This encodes CASSYTRAAGNTIYF.